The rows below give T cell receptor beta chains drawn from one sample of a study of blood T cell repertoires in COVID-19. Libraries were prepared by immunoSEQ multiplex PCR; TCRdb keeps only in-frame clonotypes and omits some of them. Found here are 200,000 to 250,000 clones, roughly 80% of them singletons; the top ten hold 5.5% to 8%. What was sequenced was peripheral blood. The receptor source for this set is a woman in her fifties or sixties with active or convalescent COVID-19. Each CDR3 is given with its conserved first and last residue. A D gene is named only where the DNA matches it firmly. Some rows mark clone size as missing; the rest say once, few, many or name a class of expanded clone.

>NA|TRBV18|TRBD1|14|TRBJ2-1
CASSPGTGGNEQFF
TGTGCCAGCTCCCCCGGGACAGGGGGCAATGAGCAGTTCTTC
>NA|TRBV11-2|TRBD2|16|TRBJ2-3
CASSLEEAGTTDTQYF
TGTGCCAGCAGCTTAGAGGAAGCGGGGACCACAGATACGCAGTATTTT
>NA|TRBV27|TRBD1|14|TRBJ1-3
CASSRGGTGNTIYF
TGTGCCAGCAGCCGAGGGGGCACTGGAAACACCATATATTTT
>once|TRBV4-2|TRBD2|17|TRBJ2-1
CASSQPLAGGSYNEQFF
TGTGCCAGCAGCCAACCCTTAGCGGGGGGGTCCTACAATGAGCAGTTCTTC
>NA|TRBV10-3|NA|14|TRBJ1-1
CAIRQGTMNTEAFF
TGTGCCATCAGACAGGGAACCATGAACACTGAAGCTTTCTTT
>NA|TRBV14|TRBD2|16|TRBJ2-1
CASSQPGTSGYNEQFF
TGTGCCAGCAGCCAACCAGGGACTAGCGGGTACAATGAGCAGTTCTTC
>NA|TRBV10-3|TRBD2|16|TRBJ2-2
CAISESGGTNTGELFF
TGTGCCATCAGTGAGTCGGGAGGGACGAACACCGGGGAGCTGTTTTTT
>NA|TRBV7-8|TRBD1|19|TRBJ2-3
CASSLRTGGTYSSTDTQYF
TGTGCCAGCAGCTTAAGAACAGGGGGCACATATTCTAGCACAGATACGCAGTATTTT
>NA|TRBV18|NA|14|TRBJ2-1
CASSPSGGLNEQFF
TGTGCCAGCTCACCATCAGGGGGGCTCAATGAGCAGTTCTTC
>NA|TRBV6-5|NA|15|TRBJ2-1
CASSYSGTGNNEQFF
TGTGCCAGCAGTTACTCCGGGACTGGGAACAATGAGCAGTTCTTC
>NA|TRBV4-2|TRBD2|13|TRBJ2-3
CASSQEGLAAQYF
TGTGCCAGCAGCCAAGAGGGACTAGCTGCGCAGTATTTT
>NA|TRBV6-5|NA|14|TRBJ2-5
CASSYGGVQETQYF
TGTGCCAGCAGTTACGGCGGGGTCCAAGAGACCCAGTACTTC
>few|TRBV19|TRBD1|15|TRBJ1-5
CASSGDRGSNQPQHF
TGTGCCAGTAGTGGGGACAGGGGTAGCAATCAGCCCCAGCATTTT
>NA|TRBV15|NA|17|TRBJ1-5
CATSRDLGSYSNQPQHF
TGTGCCACCAGCAGAGATTTGGGGAGTTATAGCAATCAGCCCCAGCATTTT
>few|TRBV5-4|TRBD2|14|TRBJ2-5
CASSIAGAQETQYF
TGTGCCAGCAGCATAGCGGGGGCACAAGAGACCCAGTACTTC
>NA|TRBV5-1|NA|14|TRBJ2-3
CASTGGPSTDTQYF
TGCGCCAGCACCGGCGGCCCTAGCACAGATACGCAGTATTTT
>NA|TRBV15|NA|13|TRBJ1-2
CATSPTRYYGYTF
TGTGCCACCAGCCCCACCAGGTACTATGGCTACACCTTC
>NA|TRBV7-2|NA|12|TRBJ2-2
CASSLFSGELFF
TGTGCCAGCAGCTTATTCTCCGGGGAGCTGTTTTTT
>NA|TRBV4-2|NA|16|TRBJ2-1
CASSQEVTSSYNEQFF
TGTGCCAGCAGCCAAGAGGTTACGAGCTCCTACAATGAGCAGTTCTTC
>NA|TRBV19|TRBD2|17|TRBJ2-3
CASSTTGTSGSTDTQYF
TGTGCCAGTAGTACCACTGGGACTAGCGGAAGCACAGATACGCAGTATTTT
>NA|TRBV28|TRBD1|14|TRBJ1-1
CASSFGGGATEAFF
TGTGCCAGCAGTTTCGGAGGGGGCGCAACTGAAGCTTTCTTT
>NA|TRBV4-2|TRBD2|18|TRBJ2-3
CASSQDQSGLAGRDTQYF
TGTGCCAGCAGCCAAGATCAGTCGGGACTAGCGGGAAGAGATACGCAGTATTTT
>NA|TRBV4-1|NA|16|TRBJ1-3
CASSQVTGNSGNTIYF
TGCGCCAGCAGCCAAGTCACAGGGAACTCTGGAAACACCATATATTTT
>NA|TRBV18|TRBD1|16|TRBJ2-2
CASSLTGAANTGELFF
TGTGCCAGCTCACTGACAGGGGCCGCGAACACCGGGGAGCTGTTTTTT
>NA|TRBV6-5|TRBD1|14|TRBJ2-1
CASSSGGSYNEQFF
TGTGCCAGCAGTTCAGGGGGCTCCTACAATGAGCAGTTCTTC
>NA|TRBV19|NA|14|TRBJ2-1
CASSTGSSYNEQFF
TGTGCCAGTAGTACCGGGAGCTCCTACAATGAGCAGTTCTTC
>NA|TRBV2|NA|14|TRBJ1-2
CASSDPETNYGYTF
TGTGCCAGCAGTGACCCGGAGACTAACTATGGCTACACCTTC
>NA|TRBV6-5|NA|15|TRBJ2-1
CASSYAAGPDNEQFF
TGTGCCAGCAGTTACGCGGCGGGACCAGACAATGAGCAGTTCTTC
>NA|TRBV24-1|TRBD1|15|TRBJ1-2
CATSDPGTGNYGYTF
TGTGCCACCAGTGACCCCGGGACAGGGAACTATGGCTACACCTTC
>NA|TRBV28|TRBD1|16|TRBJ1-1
CASSLHGRQGNTEAFF
TGTGCCAGCAGTTTACACGGGCGACAGGGAAACACTGAAGCTTTCTTT
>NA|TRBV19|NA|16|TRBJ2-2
CASTGGGGYNTGELFF
TGTGCCAGTACCGGGGGAGGTGGATATAACACCGGGGAGCTGTTTTTT
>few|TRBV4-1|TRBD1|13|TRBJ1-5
CASSHDRDQPQHF
TGCGCCAGCAGCCATGACAGGGATCAGCCCCAGCATTTT
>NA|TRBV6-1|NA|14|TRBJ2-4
CASSEGWEWDIQYF
TGTGCCAGCAGTGAAGGGTGGGAGTGGGACATTCAGTACTTC
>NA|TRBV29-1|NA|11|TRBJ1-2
CSVGGGESNTF
TGCAGCGTTGGAGGTGGGGAGAGCAACACCTTC
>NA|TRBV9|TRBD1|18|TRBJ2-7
CASSVDTRRWDSCAEQYF
TGTGCCAGCAGCGTAGACACCCGTAGGTGGGACAGCTGCGCCGAGCAGTACTTC
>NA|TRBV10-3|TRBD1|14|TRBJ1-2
CAIHQGQGGYGYTF
TGTGCCATCCACCAGGGACAGGGTGGCTATGGCTACACCTTC
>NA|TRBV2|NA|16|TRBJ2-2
CASSEVASSNTGELFF
TGTGCCAGCAGTGAAGTGGCTAGCTCTAACACCGGGGAGCTGTTTTTT